This T cell receptor beta chain was retrieved from a study of cytomegalovirus exposure and HLA in healthy donors. As regards this clone: The antigen is unknown.

Germline CDR1 reads LNHDA; CDR2 reads SQIVND (reference sequence). The V end was cut by 5 bases, the J end by 0 bases, with 13 bases between. The length of the CDR3 is 15 residues. The protocol was immunoSEQ multiplex PCR, while the TCRdb copy is restricted to in-frame clones and leaves out a portion. The data contain some 160,000 clones, more than 75% of them singletons. General observations from the study: According to a subsequent analysis, TCR clusters from the first cohort were inclined to appear together in the 120 or so validation repertoires. In vitro testing confirmed three CMV-associated chains as specific for CMV antigens. Reports indicated that the classifier achieved high specificity and sensitivity in diagnosing cytomegalovirus status.

The sequence was obtained from a man between 18 and 29 years old in good health and CMV-seronegative. Sequencing used PBMCs. The chain links TRBV19 to TRBJ1-1; TRBD1 is a possible D gene (6 bases). The CDR3 nucleotides read TGTGCCAGTAGTCCTAGACAGGTCATGAACACTGAAGCTTTCTTT. Its translation is CASSPRQVMNTEAFF.